The present T cell receptor beta chain was sequenced within a study of T cell responses to AZD1222 COVID-19 vaccine. Overall study findings and caveats: Repertoire collection took place solely once the T cell response had peaked.

Per the germline V gene, CDR1 is LGHNT and CDR2 is FRNRAP. The CDR3 has 13 amino acids. Pooling of second doses given at about 4 or about 12 weeks was done. Generated by immunoSEQ multiplex PCR, the TCRdb table keeps only in-frame clones and is missing some. The sample yields approximately 100,000 clones, about 90% seen once. Remarks on this clone: Its antigen is undetermined. The junction does not match germline at one end; this may be a read error.

The chain employs TRBV12-5 and TRBJ2-1, with D perhaps assigned TRBD1 or TRBD2 (5 bases each). Sample: peripheral blood, taken 28 days after the second AZD1222 dose. The TCR was taken from an adult who received the AZD1222 COVID-19 vaccine. The CDR3 spells CASGRDLYYEQFF. CDR3 nucleotides: TGTGCTAGTGGTCGGGACCTCTACTATGAGCAGTTCTTC.